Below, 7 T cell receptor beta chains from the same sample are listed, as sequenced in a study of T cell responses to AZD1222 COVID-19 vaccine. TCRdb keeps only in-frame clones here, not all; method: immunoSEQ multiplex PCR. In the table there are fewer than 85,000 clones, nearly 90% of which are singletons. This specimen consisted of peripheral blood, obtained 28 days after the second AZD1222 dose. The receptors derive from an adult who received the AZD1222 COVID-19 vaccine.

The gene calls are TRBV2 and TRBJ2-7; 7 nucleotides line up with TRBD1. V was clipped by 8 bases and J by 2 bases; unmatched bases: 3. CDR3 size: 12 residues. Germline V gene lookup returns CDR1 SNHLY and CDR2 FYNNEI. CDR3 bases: TGTGCCAGCGGGACAGTTCCCTACGAGCAGTACTTC. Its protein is CASGTVPYEQYF.

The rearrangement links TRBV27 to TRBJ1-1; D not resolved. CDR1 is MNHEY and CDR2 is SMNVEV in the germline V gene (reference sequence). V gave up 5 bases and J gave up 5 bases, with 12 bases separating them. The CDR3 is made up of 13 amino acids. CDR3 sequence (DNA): TGTGCCAGCAGTGGACGAGCCCTGACTGAAGCTTTCTTT. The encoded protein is CASSGRALTEAFF.

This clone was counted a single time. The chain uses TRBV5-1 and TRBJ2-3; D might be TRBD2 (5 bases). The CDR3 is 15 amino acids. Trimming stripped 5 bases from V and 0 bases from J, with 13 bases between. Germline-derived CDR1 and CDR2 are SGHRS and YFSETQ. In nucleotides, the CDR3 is TGCGCCAGCAGTACCGGACTGAAGAGCACAGATACGCAGTATTTT. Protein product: CASSTGLKSTDTQYF.

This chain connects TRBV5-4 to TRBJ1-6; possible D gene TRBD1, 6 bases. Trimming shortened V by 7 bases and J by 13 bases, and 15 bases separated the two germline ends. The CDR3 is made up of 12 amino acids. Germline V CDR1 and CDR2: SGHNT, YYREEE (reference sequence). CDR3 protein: CASGAGTSPLHF. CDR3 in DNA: TGTGCCAGCGGGGCAGGGACAAGTCCCCTCCACTTT.

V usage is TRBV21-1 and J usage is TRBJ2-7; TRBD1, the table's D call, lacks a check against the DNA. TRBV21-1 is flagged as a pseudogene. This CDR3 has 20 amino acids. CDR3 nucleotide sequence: TGTGCCAGCAGCAAAGAAAGGAGGGGACAGGGTCCGGCGCAAACCTACGAGCAGTACTTC. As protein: CASSKERRGQGPAQTYEQYF.

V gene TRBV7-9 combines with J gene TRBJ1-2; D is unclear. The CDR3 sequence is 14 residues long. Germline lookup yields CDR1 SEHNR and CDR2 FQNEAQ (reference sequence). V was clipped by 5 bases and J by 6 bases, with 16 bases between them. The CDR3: CASSPPQRMDGYTF. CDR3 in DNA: TGTGCCAGCAGCCCCCCCCAGAGAATGGATGGCTACACCTTC.

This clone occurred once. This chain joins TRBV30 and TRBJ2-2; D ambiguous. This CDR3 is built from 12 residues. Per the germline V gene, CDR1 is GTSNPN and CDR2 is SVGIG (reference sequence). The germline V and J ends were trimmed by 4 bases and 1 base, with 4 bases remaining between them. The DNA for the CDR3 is TGTGCCTGGACGGGGAACACCGGGGAGCTGTTTTTT. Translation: CAWTGNTGELFF.